What follows are 11 T cell receptor beta chains derived from one specimen sequenced in a study of blood T cell repertoires in COVID-19. Profiling relied on immunoSEQ multiplex PCR, and the TCRdb table lists in-frame clones only, not all of them. Of about 180,000 clones detected, 81% appear once; the ten largest clones hold about an eighth. Material: peripheral blood. Receptor source: a woman aged 80 or over with COVID-19, enrolled during active disease.

V usage is TRBV6-6 and J usage is TRBJ2-7, with a weak D call TRBD1 (5 bases). The germline V gene has CDR1 MNHNY and CDR2 SVGAGI (reference sequence). The CDR3 loop spans 12 amino acids. V lost 6 bases and J lost 2, with 8 bases in between. The CDR3: CASSPGTYEQYF. DNA of the CDR3: TGTGCCAGCAGCCCAGGGACCTACGAGCAGTACTTC.

The V and J genes are TRBV18 and TRBJ1-6; TRBD1 matches 12 bases. In germline, CDR1 is KGHSH, CDR2 LQKENI. The J segment lost 7 bases and the V segment lost 2 bases, leaving 6 bases of the junction unmatched. The CDR3 loop spans 17 amino acids. CDR3 loop: CASSPRDRGRGNSPLHF. The DNA for the CDR3 is TGTGCCAGCTCACCAAGGGACAGGGGGCGCGGGAATTCACCCCTCCACTTT. Combining the CDR3 with reference TRBV18 and TRBJ1-6 gives the whole variable domain NAGVMQNPRHLVRRRGQEARLRCSPMKGHSHVYWYRQLPEEGLKFMVYLQKENIIDESGMPKERFSAEFPKEGPSILRIQQVVRGDSAAYFCASSPRDRGRGNSPLHFGNGTRLTVT.

The chain links TRBV6-5 to TRBJ2-2; possible D gene TRBD2, 6 bases. Trimming shortened V by 6 bases and J by 3 bases, and 11 bases separated the two germline ends. The germline gives CDR1 MNHEY, CDR2 SVGAGI. The CDR3 runs 14 residues. This CDR3 is CASREGVHTGELFF. CDR3 in DNA: TGTGCCAGCAGGGAGGGAGTGCACACCGGGGAGCTGTTTTTT.

V usage is TRBV29-1 and J usage is TRBJ2-5; TRBD2 is a possible D gene (6 bases). The CDR3 length is 15 residues. Germline values: CDR1 SQVTM, CDR2 ANQGSEA. The V end was cut by 0 bases, the J end by 5 bases, with 16 bases between. CDR3 amino acids: CSVEEGRGWQETQYF. Here the CDR3 DNA reads TGCAGCGTTGAAGAGGGGCGGGGTTGGCAGGAGACCCAGTACTTC. The full variable domain, rest sourced from reference TRBV29-1 and TRBJ2-5, is SAVISQKPSRDICQRGTSLTIQCQVDSQVTMMFWYRQQPGQSLTLIATANQGSEATYESGFVIDKFPISRPNLTFSTLTVSNMSPEDSSIYLCSVEEGRGWQETQYFGPGTRLLVL.

In DNA form, the CDR3 reads TGTGCCAGCAGTTACGGGACAGCTAATTCACCCCTCCACTTT. Protein sequence: CASSYGTANSPLHF. This chain links TRBV6-6 with TRBJ1-6; 7 positions match TRBD1. Trimming cost V 2 bases and J 6 bases; bases outside gene matches: 1. The CDR3 runs 14 residues. Germline CDR1 reads MNHNY; CDR2 reads SVGAGI (reference sequence).

This chain uses TRBV5-1 with TRBJ2-7; D uncertain. The CDR3 is 13 amino acids. CDR1 and CDR2 (germline): SGHRS, YFSETQ. The V end was cut by 4 bases, the J end by 5 bases, with 13 bases between. The CDR3 protein is CASSLRSIHEQYF. CDR3 nucleotide sequence: TGCGCCAGCAGCCTGAGGAGTATCCACGAGCAGTACTTC.

The chain employs TRBV6-6 and TRBJ2-3; D is undetermined. The germline V gene has CDR1 MNHNY and CDR2 SVGAGI (reference sequence). V lost 6 bases, J lost 5 bases, and 6 bases lay in between. The CDR3 extends over 11 amino acids. The CDR3 DNA sequence: TGTGCCAGCAGCCCCAGAGATACGCAGTATTTT. Translation gives CASSPRDTQYF.

This sequence joins TRBV19 and TRBJ2-1; TRBD1 matches at 12 bases. The germline CDR1 and CDR2 sequences are LNHDA and SQIVND (reference sequence). The junction had 3 bases not matched to a gene; V was cut back by 4 bases and J by 2 bases. The CDR3 has 16 residues. The CDR3 loop is CASSTGTGGTYNEQFF. The CDR3 DNA is TGTGCCAGTAGTACCGGGACAGGGGGCACCTACAATGAGCAGTTCTTC. Supplemented by reference TRBV19 and TRBJ2-1, the full variable domain reads DGGITQSPKYLFRKEGQNVTLSCEQNLNHDAMYWYRQDPGQGLRLIYYSQIVNDFQKGDIAEGYSVSREKKESFPLTVTSAQKNPTAFYLCASSTGTGGTYNEQFFGPGTRLTVL.

This CDR3 reads CASSYTYNYGYTF. Here the CDR3 DNA reads TGTGCCAGCAGCTATACTTACAACTATGGCTACACCTTC. This rearrangement joins TRBV11-2 to TRBJ1-2; D is unresolved. CDR1 SGHAT and CDR2 FQNNGV come from the germline V gene. V was shortened by 4 bases and J by 2 bases, with 8 bases between the two germline ends. The CDR3 loop spans 13 amino acids.

The chain is built from TRBV10-3 and TRBJ2-5, with 10 bases identical to TRBD2. V lost 4 bases, J lost 1 base, and 6 bases stayed unmatched. Germline values: CDR1 ENHRY, CDR2 SYGVKD. This CDR3 comprises 16 residues. CDR3 residues: CAISAFLAGAQETQYF. DNA for the CDR3: TGTGCCATCAGTGCTTTCCTAGCGGGGGCCCAAGAGACCCAGTACTTC.

The rearrangement uses TRBV29-1 and TRBJ2-7; D remains unclear. CDR1 and CDR2 from the germline V gene are SQVTM and ANQGSEA. The CDR3 is made up of 11 amino acids. The germline V and J ends were trimmed by 7 bases and 4 bases, with 11 bases remaining between them. The CDR3, as DNA: TGCAGCGCTCAGAAACAATACGAGCAGTACTTC. It specifies CSAQKQYEQYF.